One T cell receptor beta chain is described in this entry. The antigen is not known. A single base separates this from a much larger clone, so it may be a read error. The record originates from a study of T cell repertoires in cytomegalovirus infection. Overall study: Both a matching HLA type and CMV infection were indicated by public TCR beta signatures. Study findings and constraints: Carriers of CMV and the relevant HLA type were discriminated by public TCR beta frequency. CMV-specific HLA-C-restricted TCR beta clonotypes dominated the ex vivo response.

MiXCR, applied by TCRdb to the reads, yields one record per CDR3 protein. The data contain about 600,000 distinct CDR3 sequences, more than 20% of them singletons. The length of the CDR3 is 14 residues. CDR1 and CDR2 from the germline V gene are SGHVS and FQNEAQ. The source material was CD8+ T cells from PBMCs. The rearrangement joins TRBV7-8 to TRBJ1-1; no reliable D call. The receptor was derived from a human donor in good health (CMV status not recorded). Some clones in this sample may be carry-over from other donors' samples. The CDR3, as DNA: TGTGTCAGCAGCTTAGGCGACATGAACACTGAAGCTTTCTTT. It is translated as CVSSLGDMNTEAFF.